This TCR beta chain stems from a study of blood T cell repertoires in COVID-19. Study context: In each case, the material was cDNA or gDNA derived from T cells, B-cell-depleted T cells, or PBMCs.

Participant-given clinical history determined each cohort assignment. Cohort 3 recovery required two negative PCRs, clearance, or symptom resolution. Germline V lookup: CDR1 MNHEY, CDR2 SVGAGI. V lost 7 bases, J lost 5 bases, and 8 bases stayed unmatched. The CDR3 is made up of 15 amino acids. Here immunoSEQ multiplex PCR was the method, and the copy in TCRdb shows in-frame clones only, minus some. The sample yields 150,000 to 200,000 clones, 88% seen once. The specimen was PBMCs or T cells enriched from blood (not recorded which). This TCR was sampled from a woman in her forties or fifties who had recovered from COVID-19. The chain combines TRBV6-5 with TRBJ1-4; 9 positions agree with TRBD1. The CDR3, as DNA: TGTGCCAGCACCCCCCCCGGGACAGGGAATGAAAAACTGTTTTTT. It specifies CASTPPGTGNEKLFF.